This T cell receptor (beta chain) was found in a study of blood T cell repertoires in COVID-19. Background on the study: PBMCs, B-cell-depleted T cells, or T cells were the source of the cDNA or gDNA that made up the material.

Study processing details: Reference gene primer amplification gave nucleated cell count estimates. Clones were read by immunoSEQ multiplex PCR, and TCRdb kept only the in-frame ones, dropping some. V, J and clone size reflect that table, while D and trimming were determined from the DNA. The sample carries approximately 180,000 clones, approximately 88% recorded once. The CDR3 is 15 residues long. Per the germline V gene, CDR1 is MNHEY and CDR2 is SVGEGT. V lost 1 base and J lost 6; bases outside the gene matches: 3. The rearrangement uses TRBV6-2 or TRBV6-3 and TRBJ2-7; 13 bases line up with TRBD2. Sequencing input: peripheral blood. This TCR was recovered from a woman aged 45 to 65 with acute or convalescent COVID-19. The CDR3 region is CASSYWTSGGPEQYF. The CDR3 bases are TGTGCCAGCAGTTACTGGACTAGCGGGGGTCCCGAGCAGTACTTC.